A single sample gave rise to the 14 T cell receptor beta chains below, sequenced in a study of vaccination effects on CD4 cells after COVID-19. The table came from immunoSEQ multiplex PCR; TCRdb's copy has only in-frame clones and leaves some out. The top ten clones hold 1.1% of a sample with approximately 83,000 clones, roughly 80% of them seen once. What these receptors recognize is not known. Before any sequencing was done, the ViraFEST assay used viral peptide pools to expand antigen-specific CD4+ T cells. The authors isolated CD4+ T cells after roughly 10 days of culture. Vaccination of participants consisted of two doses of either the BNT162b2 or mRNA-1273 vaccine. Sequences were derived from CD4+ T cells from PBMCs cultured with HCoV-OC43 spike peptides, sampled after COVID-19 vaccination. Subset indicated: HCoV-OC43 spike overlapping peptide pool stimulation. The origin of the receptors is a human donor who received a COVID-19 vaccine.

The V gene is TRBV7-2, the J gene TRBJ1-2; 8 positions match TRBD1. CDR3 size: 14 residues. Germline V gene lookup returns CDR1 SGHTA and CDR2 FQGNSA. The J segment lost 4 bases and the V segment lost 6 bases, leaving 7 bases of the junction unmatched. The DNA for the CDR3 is TGTGCCAGCAGGAAACAGGGGGTTGTCTATGGCTACACCTTC. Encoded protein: CASRKQGVVYGYTF. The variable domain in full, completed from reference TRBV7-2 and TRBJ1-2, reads GAGVSQSPSNKVTEKGKDVELRCDPISGHTALYWYRQSLGQGLEFLIYFQGNSAPDKSGLPSDRFSAERTGGSVSTLTIQRTQQEDSAVYLCASRKQGVVYGYTFGSGTRLTVV.

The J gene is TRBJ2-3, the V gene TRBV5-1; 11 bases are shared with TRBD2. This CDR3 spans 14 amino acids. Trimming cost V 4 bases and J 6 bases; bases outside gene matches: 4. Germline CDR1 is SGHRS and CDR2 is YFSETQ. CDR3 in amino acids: CASSDTSGGDTQYF. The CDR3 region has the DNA TGCGCCAGCAGCGACACTAGCGGGGGTGATACGCAGTATTTT. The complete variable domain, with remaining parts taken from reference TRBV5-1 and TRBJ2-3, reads KAGVTQTPRYLIKTRGQQVTLSCSPISGHRSVSWYQQTPGQGLQFLFEYFSETQRNKGNFPGRFSGRQFSNSRSEMNVSTLELGDSALYLCASSDTSGGDTQYFGPGTRLTVL.

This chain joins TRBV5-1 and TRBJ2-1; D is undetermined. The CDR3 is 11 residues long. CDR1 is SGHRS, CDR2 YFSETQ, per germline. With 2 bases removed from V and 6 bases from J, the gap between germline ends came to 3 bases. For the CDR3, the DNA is TGCGCCAGCAGCTTACCCAATGAGCAGTTCTTC. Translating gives CASSLPNEQFF.

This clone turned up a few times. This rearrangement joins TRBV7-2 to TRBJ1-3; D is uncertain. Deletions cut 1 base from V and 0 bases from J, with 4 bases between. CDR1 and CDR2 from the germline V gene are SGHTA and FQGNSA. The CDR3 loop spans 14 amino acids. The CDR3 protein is CASSLGTSGNTIYF. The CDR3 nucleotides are TGTGCCAGCAGCTTAGGCACCTCTGGAAACACCATATATTTT.

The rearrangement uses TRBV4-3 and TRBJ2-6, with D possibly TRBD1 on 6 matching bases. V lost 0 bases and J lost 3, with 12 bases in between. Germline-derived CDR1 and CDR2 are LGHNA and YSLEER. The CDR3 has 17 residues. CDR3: CASSQESGAGGANVLTF. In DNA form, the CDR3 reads TGCGCCAGCAGCCAAGAATCAGGGGCTGGTGGGGCCAACGTCCTGACTTTC.

This CDR3 is CAWSAGPYRADTQYF. The CDR3 DNA follows: TGTGCCTGGAGCGCCGGCCCCTACCGCGCAGATACGCAGTATTTT. The rearrangement joins TRBV30 to TRBJ2-3; no definite D call. Trimming pared 3 bases from V and 4 bases from J, leaving 17 bases between. Germline loops: CDR1 GTSNPN, CDR2 SVGIG (reference sequence). The CDR3 has 15 amino acids.

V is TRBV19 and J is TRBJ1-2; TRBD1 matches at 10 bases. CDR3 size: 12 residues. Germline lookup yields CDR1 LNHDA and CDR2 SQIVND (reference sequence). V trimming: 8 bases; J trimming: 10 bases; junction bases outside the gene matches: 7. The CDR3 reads CASLGQGEIYTF. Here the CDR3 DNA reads TGTGCCAGTCTAGGACAGGGGGAGATCTACACCTTC.

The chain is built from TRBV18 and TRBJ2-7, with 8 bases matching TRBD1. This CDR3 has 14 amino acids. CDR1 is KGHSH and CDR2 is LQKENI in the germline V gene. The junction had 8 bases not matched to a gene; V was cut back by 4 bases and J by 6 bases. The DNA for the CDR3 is TGTGCCAGCTCACTAAACAGGGGGACTCTCGAGCAGTACGTC. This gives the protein CASSLNRGTLEQYV.

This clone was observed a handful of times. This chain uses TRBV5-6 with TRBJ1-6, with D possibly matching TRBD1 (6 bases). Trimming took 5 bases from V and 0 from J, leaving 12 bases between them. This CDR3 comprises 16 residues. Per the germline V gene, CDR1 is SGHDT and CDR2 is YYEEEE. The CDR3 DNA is TGTGCCAGCAGAAAGGACAGCAGCTCCTATAATTCACCCCTCCACTTT. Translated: CASRKDSSSYNSPLHF.

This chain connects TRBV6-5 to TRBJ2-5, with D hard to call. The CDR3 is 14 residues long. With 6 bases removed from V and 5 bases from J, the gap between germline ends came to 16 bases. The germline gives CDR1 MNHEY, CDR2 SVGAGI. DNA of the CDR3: TGTGCCAGCAGAACTTTTAAATCATGGGAGACCCAGTACTTC. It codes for CASRTFKSWETQYF.

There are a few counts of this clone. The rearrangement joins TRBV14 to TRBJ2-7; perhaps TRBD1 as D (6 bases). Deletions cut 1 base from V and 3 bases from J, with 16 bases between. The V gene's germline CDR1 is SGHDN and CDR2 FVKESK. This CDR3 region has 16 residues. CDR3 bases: TGTGCCAGCAGCCAAGTCGAAGGAGGACAGAACTACGAGCAGTACGTC. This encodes CASSQVEGGQNYEQYV.

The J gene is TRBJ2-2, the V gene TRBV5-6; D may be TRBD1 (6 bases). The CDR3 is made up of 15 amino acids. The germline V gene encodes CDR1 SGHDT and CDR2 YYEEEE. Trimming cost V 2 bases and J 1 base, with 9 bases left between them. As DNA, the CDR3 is TGTGCCAGCAGCTTAATACAGGGGAACACCGGGGAGCTGTTTTTT. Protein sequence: CASSLIQGNTGELFF.

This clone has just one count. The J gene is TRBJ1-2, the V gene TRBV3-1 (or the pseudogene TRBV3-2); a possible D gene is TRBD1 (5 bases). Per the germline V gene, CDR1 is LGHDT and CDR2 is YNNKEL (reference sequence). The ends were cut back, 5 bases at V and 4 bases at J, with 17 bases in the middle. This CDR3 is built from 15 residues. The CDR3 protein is CASSSRTNRRYGYTF. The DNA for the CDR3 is TGTGCCAGCAGCTCCCGGACAAACCGCCGCTATGGCTACACCTTC.

The CDR3, as DNA: TGTGCCAGCAGGTTGAGACAGTTCACTGAAGCTTTCTTT. As protein: CASRLRQFTEAFF. This chain uses TRBV12-3 or TRBV12-4 with TRBJ1-1; tentative D call: TRBD1 (5 bases). Trimming shortened V by 6 bases and J by 4 bases, and 12 bases separated the two germline ends. This CDR3 spans 13 amino acids.